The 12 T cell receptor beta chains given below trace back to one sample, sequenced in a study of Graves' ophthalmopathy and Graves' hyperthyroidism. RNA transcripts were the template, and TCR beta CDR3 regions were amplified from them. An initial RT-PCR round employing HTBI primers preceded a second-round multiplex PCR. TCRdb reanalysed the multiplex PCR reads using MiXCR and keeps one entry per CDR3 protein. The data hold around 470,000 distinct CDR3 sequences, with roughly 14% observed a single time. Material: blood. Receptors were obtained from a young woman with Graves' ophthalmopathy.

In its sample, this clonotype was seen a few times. CDR3 sequence reads: CASAPLPGRFSNYGYTF. The CDR3 bases are TGTGCCAGCGCGCCTTTGCCAGGGCGCTTTTCTAACTATGGCTACACCTTC. The gene calls are TRBV11-2 and TRBJ1-2; the D gene is possibly TRBD1 (5 bases). This CDR3 contains 17 residues. The V gene lost 8 bases and the J gene lost 0 bases, with 22 bases spanning the gap. The germline V gene encodes CDR1 SGHAT and CDR2 FQNNGV.

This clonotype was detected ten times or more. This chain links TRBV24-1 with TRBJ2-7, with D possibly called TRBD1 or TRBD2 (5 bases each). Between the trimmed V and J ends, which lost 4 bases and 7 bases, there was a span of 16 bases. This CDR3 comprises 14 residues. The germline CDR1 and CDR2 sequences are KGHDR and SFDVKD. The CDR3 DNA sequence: TGTGCCACCAGTGACCCAGCGGCAGGGAATGAGCAGTACTTC. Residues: CATSDPAAGNEQYF.

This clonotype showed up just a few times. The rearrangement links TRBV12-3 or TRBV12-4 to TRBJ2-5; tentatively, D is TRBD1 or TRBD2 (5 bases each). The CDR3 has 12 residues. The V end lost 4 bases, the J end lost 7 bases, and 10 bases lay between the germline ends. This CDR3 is CASSSYGATQYF. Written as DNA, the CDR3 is TGTGCCAGCAGTTCTTACGGGGCGACCCAGTACTTC.

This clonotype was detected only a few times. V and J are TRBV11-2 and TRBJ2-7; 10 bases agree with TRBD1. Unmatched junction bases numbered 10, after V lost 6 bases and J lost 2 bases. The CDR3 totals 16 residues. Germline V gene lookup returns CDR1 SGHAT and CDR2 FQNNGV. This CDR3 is CASRRPGQGRTYEQYF. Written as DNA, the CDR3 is TGTGCCAGCAGGCGACCGGGACAGGGGAGGACCTACGAGCAGTACTTC.

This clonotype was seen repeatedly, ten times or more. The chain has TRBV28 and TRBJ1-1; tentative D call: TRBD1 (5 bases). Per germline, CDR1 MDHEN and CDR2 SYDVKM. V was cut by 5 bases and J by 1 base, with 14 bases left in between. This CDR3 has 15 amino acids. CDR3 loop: CASSGAGGGNTEAFF. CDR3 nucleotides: TGTGCCAGCAGTGGTGCTGGGGGAGGGAACACTGAAGCTTTCTTT.

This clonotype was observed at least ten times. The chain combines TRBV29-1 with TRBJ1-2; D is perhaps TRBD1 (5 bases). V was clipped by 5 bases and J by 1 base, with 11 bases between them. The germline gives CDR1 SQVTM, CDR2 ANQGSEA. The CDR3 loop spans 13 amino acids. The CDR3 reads CSVRQGGNYGYTF. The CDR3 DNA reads TGCAGCGTTCGCCAGGGAGGTAACTATGGCTACACCTTC.

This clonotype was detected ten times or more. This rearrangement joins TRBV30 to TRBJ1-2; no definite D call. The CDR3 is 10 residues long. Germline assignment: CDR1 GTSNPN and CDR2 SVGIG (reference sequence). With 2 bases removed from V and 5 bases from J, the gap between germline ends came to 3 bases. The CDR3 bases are TGTGCCTGGAGTAGTTATGGCTACACCTTC. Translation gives CAWSSYGYTF. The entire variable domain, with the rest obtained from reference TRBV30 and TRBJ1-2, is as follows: SQTIHQWPATLVQPVGSPLSLECTVEGTSNPNLYWYRQAAGRGLQLLFYSVGIGQISSEVPQNLSASRPQDRQFILSSKKLLLSDSGFYLCAWSSYGYTFGSGTRLTVV.

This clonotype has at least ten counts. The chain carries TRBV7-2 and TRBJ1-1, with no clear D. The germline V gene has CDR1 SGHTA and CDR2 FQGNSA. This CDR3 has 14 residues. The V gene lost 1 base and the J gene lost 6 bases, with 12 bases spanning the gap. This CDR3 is CASSLGHPEAEAFF. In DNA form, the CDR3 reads TGTGCCAGCAGCTTAGGACACCCAGAGGCTGAAGCTTTCTTT.

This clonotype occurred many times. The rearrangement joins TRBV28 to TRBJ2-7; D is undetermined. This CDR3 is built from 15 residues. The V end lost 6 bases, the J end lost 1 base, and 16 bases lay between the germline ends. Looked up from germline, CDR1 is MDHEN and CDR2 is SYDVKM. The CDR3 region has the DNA TGTGCCAGCAGCCTCATAGTCAGAGGTTCCTACGAGCAGTACTTC. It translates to CASSLIVRGSYEQYF.

CDR3 loop: CASSFPPNQPQHF. CDR3 coding DNA: TGTGCCAGCAGTTTTCCCCCGAATCAGCCCCAGCATTTT. This rearrangement joins TRBV12-3 or TRBV12-4 to TRBJ1-5; D is unclear. This CDR3 has 13 amino acids. V lost 3 bases and J lost 4, with 7 bases in between.

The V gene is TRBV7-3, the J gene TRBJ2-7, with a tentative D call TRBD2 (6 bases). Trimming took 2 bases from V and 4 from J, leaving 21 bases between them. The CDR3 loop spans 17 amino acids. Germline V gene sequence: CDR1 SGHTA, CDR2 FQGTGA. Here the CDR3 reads CASSLYPGSTGVYEQYF. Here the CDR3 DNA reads TGTGCCAGCAGCTTATATCCTGGGTCGACGGGAGTTTACGAGCAGTACTTC.

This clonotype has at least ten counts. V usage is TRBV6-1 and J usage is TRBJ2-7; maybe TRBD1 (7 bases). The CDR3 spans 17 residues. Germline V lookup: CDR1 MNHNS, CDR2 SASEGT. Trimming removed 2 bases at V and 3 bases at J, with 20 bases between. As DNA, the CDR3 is TGTGCCAGCAGTGAATTCTGGCAGGGGGTGGAGGGCTACGAGCAGTACTTC. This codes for CASSEFWQGVEGYEQYF.